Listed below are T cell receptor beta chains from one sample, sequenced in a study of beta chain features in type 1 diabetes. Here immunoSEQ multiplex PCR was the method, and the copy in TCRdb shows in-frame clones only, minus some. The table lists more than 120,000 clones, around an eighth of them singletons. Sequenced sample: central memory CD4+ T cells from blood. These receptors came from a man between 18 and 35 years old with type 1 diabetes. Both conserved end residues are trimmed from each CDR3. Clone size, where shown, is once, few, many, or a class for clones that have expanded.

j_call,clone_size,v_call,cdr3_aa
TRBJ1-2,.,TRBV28,ASSSWTGGYGYT
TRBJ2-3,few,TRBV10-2,ASSEFVVASADTQY
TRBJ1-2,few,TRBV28,ASSFKAI
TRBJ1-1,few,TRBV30,AWSRWGTEAF
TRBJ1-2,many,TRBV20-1,SAYAGDGYT
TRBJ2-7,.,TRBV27,ASSSIQQGAFEQY
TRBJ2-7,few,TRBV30,AWSVSTGGTLIV
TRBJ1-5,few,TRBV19,ASSIPGSGQPQH
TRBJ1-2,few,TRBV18,ASSPDRDGYT
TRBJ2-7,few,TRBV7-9,ASSLRAEDSYEQY
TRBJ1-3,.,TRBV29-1,SVQHIASGNTIY
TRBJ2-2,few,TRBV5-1,ASSLVRDTGELF
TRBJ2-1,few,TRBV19,ASSTQGPEQF
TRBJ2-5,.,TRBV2,ASSLQGTQETQY
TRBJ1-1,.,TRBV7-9,ASSLAVVGTEAF
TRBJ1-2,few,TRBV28,ASQANYGYT
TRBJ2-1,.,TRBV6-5,ASSQQPSGQQF
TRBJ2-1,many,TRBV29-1,SAGEGANEQF
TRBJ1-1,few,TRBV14,ASSQWTGTNTEAF
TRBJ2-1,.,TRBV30,AWSVIGAQQF
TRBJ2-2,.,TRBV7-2,ATSLAQGTDTGELF
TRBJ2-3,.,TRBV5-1,ASSLSRQGTDTQY
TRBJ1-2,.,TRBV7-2,ASSSASLAGGYT
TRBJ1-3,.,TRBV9,ASSVATGNTIY
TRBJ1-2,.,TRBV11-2,ASSLGTGGAYGYT
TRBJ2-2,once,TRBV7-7,ASSSNAGTAANTGELF
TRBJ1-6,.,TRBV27,ASSPLGRGGNSPLH
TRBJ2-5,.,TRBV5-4,ASSLGRQETQY
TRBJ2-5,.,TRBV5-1,ASSSVQETQY
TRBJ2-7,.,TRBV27,ASSFMRQGGTSYEQY
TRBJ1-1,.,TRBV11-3,ASSSGQPGDTEAF
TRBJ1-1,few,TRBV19,ASTGARTEAF
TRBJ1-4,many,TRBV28,ASSLQSQNNEKLF
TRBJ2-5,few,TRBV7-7,ASSFGQQETQY
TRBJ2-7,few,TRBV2,ASSPGRVSSYEQY
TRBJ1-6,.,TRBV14,ASTQTDNSPLH
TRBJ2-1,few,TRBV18,ASSYIAGYNEQF
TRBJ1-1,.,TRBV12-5,ASGAGVTEAF
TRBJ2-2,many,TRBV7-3,ASSLQGLANTGELF
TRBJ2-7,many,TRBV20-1,SAGDYEQY
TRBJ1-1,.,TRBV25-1,ASTGRVIKNTEAF
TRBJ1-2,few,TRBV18,ASSPSGPNSYGYT
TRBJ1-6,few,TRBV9,ASSVDGYQPLH
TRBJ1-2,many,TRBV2,ASGTGSGYT
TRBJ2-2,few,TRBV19,ASRYQGAISPGELF
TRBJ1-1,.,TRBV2,ASSLTGREAF
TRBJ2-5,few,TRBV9,ASSSSGTGGSQETQY
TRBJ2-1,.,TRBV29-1,SVDRGRGNEQF
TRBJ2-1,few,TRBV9,ASSSGLAGTYGEQF
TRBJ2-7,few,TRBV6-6,ASSYSGNTYEQY
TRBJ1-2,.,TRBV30,AWARGDTRNYGYT
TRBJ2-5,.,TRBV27,ASRSPGLGETQY